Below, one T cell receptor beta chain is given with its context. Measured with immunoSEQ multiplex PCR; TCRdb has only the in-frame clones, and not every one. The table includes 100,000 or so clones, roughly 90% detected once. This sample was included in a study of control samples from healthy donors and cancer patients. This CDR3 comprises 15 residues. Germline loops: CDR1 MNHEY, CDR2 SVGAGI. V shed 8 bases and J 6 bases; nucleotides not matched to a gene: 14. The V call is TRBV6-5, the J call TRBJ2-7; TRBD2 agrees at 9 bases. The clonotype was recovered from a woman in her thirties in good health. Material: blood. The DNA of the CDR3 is TGTGCCAGCGCACAAGGGGCTAGCGGGACGGGCGAGCAGTACTTC. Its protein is CASAQGASGTGEQYF.